This T cell receptor (beta chain) was obtained from a study of cytomegalovirus exposure and HLA in healthy donors. The CDR3 length is 15 residues. Germline V lookup: CDR1 MNHEY, CDR2 SMNVEV (reference sequence). J gave up 7 bases and V 2 bases, and 7 bases lay outside the gene matches. The donors belonged to the approximately 120-subject validation cohort, separate from the roughly 700-subject first cohort. As to this clone: What it binds is not known.

TCRdb's table, derived via immunoSEQ multiplex PCR, lists solely in-frame clones and lacks some. The sample comprises 55,000 to 70,000 clones, about 92% of which are singletons, and approximately 5% rests with the top ten. Study outcomes and limitations: Cytomegalovirus-associated TCR beta chains were listed, numbering 150 to 200.

This chain links TRBV27 with TRBJ2-1; 8 nucleotides line up with TRBD2. Sequencing was carried out using PBMCs. This receptor was taken from a man aged 18 to 35 in good health and CMV-seropositive. The CDR3 is CASSLGTRGLNEQFF. CDR3 DNA sequence: TGTGCCAGCAGTTTAGGGACTAGAGGATTGAATGAGCAGTTCTTC.